This T cell receptor (beta chain) was sequenced during a study of CD8+ T cells in alopecia areata (dated by TCRdb to between 2017 and 2018). With regard to the full study: Treated patients were enrolled in an open-label pilot trial of oral tofacitinib, 5 to 10 mg twice daily, for moderate-to-severe alopecia areata. High-throughput TCRbeta sequencing was used to examine T cell clonal expansion in alopecia areata in both the C3H/HeJ mouse model and human patients. Disease severity in treated patients was measured with the SALT score, which quantifies the percentage of affected scalp surface area. RNA came from the PAXgene miRNA kit for fixed scalp, the miRNeasy kit for PBMCs, and the RNeasy kit for mouse skin. Tofacitinib was given for 6 to 18 months, followed by 6 months of follow-up off drug to assess delayed response and recurrence. Amplification of TCRbeta CDR3 regions was done by immunoSEQ multiplex PCR using 35 Vbeta forward primers and 13 Jbeta reverse primers. Human TCRbeta sequencing covered scalp tissue and sorted CD4+ and CD8+ peripheral blood T cells from patchy and totalis/universalis alopecia areata patients and healthy controls. Tofacitinib-treated patients had biopsies at baseline and at 4 and 24 weeks of treatment, with a later scalp biopsy in several patients. Scalp clonality was compared across normal scalp (n=4), patchy alopecia areata scalp (n=8), and alopecia totalis/universalis scalp (n=8).

Results and caveats for the whole study, not just this receptor: Shared TCR sequences between patients were less evident than in mice, which may be partly attributable to HLA diversity in the patient population. The treated cohort was small, with a single nonresponder, so links between baseline CD8+ expansion and response need larger studies. Tofacitinib significantly lowered scalp clonality and the number of expanded CD8+ clones among the top 100 scalp clones. Lesional scalp, especially in alopecia totalis/universalis, showed higher clonality and more expanded CD8+ clones than normal scalp, suggesting antigenic drive. Many expanded lesional clones were found to persist in scalp and blood during tofacitinib treatment, and relapse after treatment cessation may be partly explained by this persistence. Unlike mouse skin, which is dominated by gammadelta T cells, normal human skin has resident alphabeta T cells that are also sequenced, and this complicates analysis of the scalp TCR repertoire.

The protocol used for the library was the immunoSEQ multiplex PCR assay. RNA was extracted from all samples and reverse transcribed into cDNA, which served as template for TCR sequencing. SuperScript III was used to make first-strand cDNA, primed with a 2:1 mix of oligo-dT and random hexamers. A synthetic immune receptor repertoire was used to measure amplification bias, and any remaining bias was corrected computationally. The original methods were these. After raw reads were preprocessed to remove errors, the CDR3 was defined following IMGT conventions as running from the conserved cysteine to phenylalanine. To get clonality, Shannon entropy was normalized by log2 of the number of productive unique TCRs and the result was subtracted from 1. Scalp TCRbeta sequences were cross-referenced with sorted blood CD4 and CD8 repertoires so that the CD4 or CD8 identity of scalp clones could be inferred. As stored in TCRdb, this immuneACCESS dataset retains in-frame rearrangements with V and J assigned. A fraction of the clones does not appear; measured against another copy, unresolved V genes explain less than half of the discrepancy, and the remainder lacks a known reason. For V, J and clone size, that table is used; D and trimming come from the DNA. The sample includes 4,400 or so clones, with roughly 66% observed a single time. Together, the top ten hold roughly 11% of the sample.

From the cysteine through the phenylalanine, the CDR3 covers 13 amino acids. Only the CDR3 DNA stays, 39 bases, in frame from base 1. At the junction V is shortened by 4 bases and J by 1 base, with 8 bases in between. The germline V gene encodes CDR1 SGHNT and CDR2 YYREEE (reference sequence). Sample treatment or condition, as interpreted from the label and publication: oral pan-JAK inhibitor, 5-10 mg twice daily. Lesional scalp punch biopsies and peripheral blood were obtained from alopecia areata patients. Human scalp biopsies were fixed immediately in PAXgene tissue containers. This clone is termed large (0.1 to 1%). It has no known antigen specificity. Per-base qualities were not stored, and no clone one base away is much larger.

The clonotype originates from a human donor with alopecia areata. This chain is built from TRBV5-4 and TRBJ1-1, with the D gene uncertain. Sample: skin, taken at roughly week 38, from a patient treated with tofacitinib. This receptor has the CDR3 CASSLRGNTEAFF. The DNA is as follows: TGTGCCAGCAGCCTTCGGGGGAACACTGAAGCTTTCTTT.